This TCR beta chain was sequenced for a study of Ad26.COV2.S vaccination and SARS-CoV-2 variants. Stated treatment: about 20 received Ad26.COV2.S at low or high dose, single or two shots; 5 received placebo; per-sample allocation not given. The study sampled participants on day 63 after the first vaccine or placebo injection. The repertoire was sequenced with immunoSEQ multiplex PCR; TCRdb's copy has only in-frame clones and lacks some. The sample has under 500,000 clones, 92% seen once. The CDR3 is 13 residues long. CDR1 and CDR2 (germline): SGHDT, YYEEEE. V lost 0 bases and J 5 bases, leaving 9 bases between the germline ends.

The sample was peripheral blood, taken in a trial of Ad26.COV2.S vaccine versus placebo. The rearrangement joins TRBV5-6 to TRBJ2-7, with D uncertain. The TCR originated in a person aged 18-65 years who received the Ad26.COV2.S COVID-19 vaccine or a placebo. CDR3 sequence (DNA): TGTGCCAGCAGCTTGGGGGGTAGCAACGAGCAGTACTTC. Translating it yields CASSLGGSNEQYF.